Listed below are T cell receptor beta chains from one sample, sequenced in a study of OX40 agonist ivuxolimab in advanced cancers. Produced via immunoSEQ multiplex PCR; TCRdb's table is partial and in-frame only. The sample yields roughly 100,000 clones, roughly 90% seen once. Sequences were derived from CD4+ or CD8+ T cells sorted from blood, sampled in a trial of the OX40 agonist ivuxolimab. The receptor source for this set is an adult with an advanced solid tumor such as melanoma, head and neck, liver or kidney cancer. Both conserved end residues are part of each CDR3. A D gene is named only where the DNA matches it firmly. Clone size is given for some rows only: seen once, a few or many times, or a class if the clone is expanded.

clone_size	d_call	v_call	j_call	cdr3_nt	cdr3_aa
.	TRBD1	TRBV9	TRBJ1-4	TGTGCCAGCAGCACAGGGGATGCCGCCGCAACTAATGAAAAACTGTTTTTT	CASSTGDAAATNEKLFF
.	TRBD2	TRBV10-3	TRBJ2-7	TGTGCCATCAGTGACAAGCGGGGAGGCGAGCAGTACTTC	CAISDKRGGEQYF
.	TRBD1	TRBV7-2	TRBJ1-4	TGTGCCAGCAGCTTAGTAGGACAGGGGTGGAATGAAAAACTGTTTTTT	CASSLVGQGWNEKLFF
.	.	TRBV9	TRBJ2-7	TGTGCCAGCAGCGCTACTTCAAGGACGGACGAGCAGTACTTC	CASSATSRTDEQYF
.	.	TRBV27	TRBJ1-1	TGTGCCAGCAGTCTCGGCCTTGAAGCTTTCTTT	CASSLGLEAFF
.	TRBD2	TRBV11-2	TRBJ2-3	TGTGCCAGCAGCTTTAACATAGCGGGTGATACGCAGTATTTT	CASSFNIAGDTQYF
.	TRBD2	TRBV9	TRBJ2-3	TGTGCCAGCAGCGCAACGGGGGGTTACACAGATACGCAGTATTTT	CASSATGGYTDTQYF
.	.	TRBV27	TRBJ2-7	TGTGCCAGCAGTTTCACACAGGGTTCGTTCTACGAGCAGTACTTC	CASSFTQGSFYEQYF
.	TRBD2	TRBV5-1	TRBJ2-5	TGCGCCAGCAGCTTGGGACTAGCGGGGGTCCGAAAGACCCAGTACTTC	CASSLGLAGVRKTQYF
.	TRBD2	TRBV6-6	TRBJ2-4	TGTGCCAGCACTACAAGCGGGGGGTTATTTTCGGGCATTCAGTACTTC	CASTTSGGLFSGIQYF
once	TRBD2	TRBV4-2	TRBJ2-2	TGTGCCAGCAGCCAAGCAGCGGGGGGGCCTCGGGAGCTGTTTTTT	CASSQAAGGPRELFF
.	TRBD2	TRBV30	TRBJ2-5	TGTGCCTGGAATAAGCGGGGGGCCCTCGAGACCCAGTACTTC	CAWNKRGALETQYF
.	.	TRBV5-1	TRBJ1-1	TGCGCCAGCAGCTTGCATGGGATTGAAGCTTTCTTT	CASSLHGIEAFF
.	TRBD2	TRBV18	TRBJ2-1	TGTGCCAGCTCAACGACTAGCGGGGGGGCAGGATACAATGAGCAGTTCTTC	CASSTTSGGAGYNEQFF
.	TRBD2	TRBV7-2	TRBJ2-1	TGTGCCAGCAGCTTGTTAGCGGGGGCGCTAAACAATGAGCAGTTCTTC	CASSLLAGALNNEQFF
.	.	TRBV28	TRBJ1-5	TGTGCCAGCAGCTCGGGATTCTGGGGAAAAGAACAGCCCCAGCATTTT	CASSSGFWGKEQPQHF
once	.	TRBV28	TRBJ1-1	TGTGCCAGCTTTTCGGGGTTAAGGGCTTTCTTT	CASFSGLRAFF
.	TRBD2	TRBV4-2	TRBJ2-1	TGTGCCAGCAGTCAGACTAGCGGGGGACCCATCAGGAGCTCCTACAATGAGCAGTTCTTC	CASSQTSGGPIRSSYNEQFF
.	TRBD1	TRBV4-1	TRBJ1-1	TGCGCCAGCAGCCAGGGGCGACAGGGACTCACTCAATCCAACACTGAAGCTTTCTTT	CASSQGRQGLTQSNTEAFF
.	.	TRBV5-6	TRBJ2-7	TGTGCCAGCACCCTGCGAGGCAGCCCCTACGAGCAGTACTTC	CASTLRGSPYEQYF
.	.	TRBV11-2	TRBJ2-3	TGTGCCAGCAGCTTCTCGGGGGCCACAGATACGCAGTATTTT	CASSFSGATDTQYF
few	.	TRBV7-9	TRBJ2-3	TGTGCCAGCAGCTTTGCTCGGCACCGCACAGATACGCAGTATTTT	CASSFARHRTDTQYF